This TCR beta chain was captured in a study of Graves' ophthalmopathy and Graves' hyperthyroidism. Overall study: Untreated patients at initial diagnosis provided peripheral blood.

Study-wide points: The blood repertoire also included most expanded thyroid clonotypes above 0.001 frequency.

In this sample, this clonotype turned up many times. Its antigen is unidentified. Looked up from germline, CDR1 is SEHNR and CDR2 is FQNEAQ (reference sequence). This CDR3 has 13 amino acids. The V and J ends lost 0 bases and 6 bases respectively, with 8 bases between them. Each diagnosis was determined on the basis of clinical symptoms, serum thyroxine, TRAb, thyroid ultrasound and orbital computed tomography. Beta-chain TCR CDR3 regions were amplified from RNA transcripts. RT-PCR was first run with HTBI primers, then multiplex PCR in a second round. TCRdb re-called the multiplex PCR reads with MiXCR, one entry per CDR3 protein. The sample records 600,000 to 950,000 distinct CDR3 sequences, roughly 41% being singletons.

The gene calls are TRBV7-9 and TRBJ1-2, with D hard to call. The origin of this receptor is an adult man with Graves' ophthalmopathy. The sequenced sample was peripheral blood. The CDR3 region has the DNA TGTGCCAGCAGCTTAGCTCTGAGTAATGGCTACACCTTC. Translating it yields CASSLALSNGYTF.